The rows below give T cell receptor beta chains drawn from one sample of a study of T cells in Graves' hyperthyroidism and ophthalmopathy. TCRdb re-called the multiplex PCR reads through MiXCR, storing one row per CDR3 protein. The table shows about 420,000 distinct CDR3 sequences, with 15% to 18% occurring only once. Material: blood. The receptors stem from a woman younger than 30 with Graves' hyperthyroidism. CDR3s include the opening cysteine and the closing phenylalanine or tryptophan. Each record gives: clone size, D gene, J gene, V gene, CDR3 protein, CDR3 DNA. D genes are given only for firm matches. For some rows the clone size is stated as once, few or many, or as a class when expanded; others skip it.

clone size: many; D gene: .; J gene: TRBJ2-3; V gene: TRBV29-1; CDR3 protein: CSVPIGNTQYF; CDR3 DNA: TGCAGCGTTCCAATCGGGAATACGCAGTATTTT
clone size: many; D gene: .; J gene: TRBJ1-2; V gene: TRBV7-8; CDR3 protein: CASSPLQGGYGYTF; CDR3 DNA: TGTGCCAGCAGCCCTTTACAGGGCGGATATGGCTACACCTTC
clone size: many; D gene: TRBD2; J gene: TRBJ2-3; V gene: TRBV11-3; CDR3 protein: CASSSGTSRDTQYF; CDR3 DNA: TGTGCCAGCAGCTCCGGGACTAGCCGAGATACGCAGTATTTT
clone size: many; D gene: .; J gene: TRBJ2-3; V gene: TRBV27; CDR3 protein: CASSRFPGDQGVDTQYF; CDR3 DNA: TGTGCCAGCAGTCGTTTCCCGGGAGATCAGGGTGTAGATACGCAGTATTTT
clone size: many; D gene: .; J gene: TRBJ2-7; V gene: TRBV27; CDR3 protein: CASSYRRKGDEQYF; CDR3 DNA: TGTGCCAGCAGTTACCGCCGAAAAGGGGACGAGCAGTACTTC
clone size: few; D gene: TRBD1; J gene: TRBJ1-2; V gene: TRBV20-1; CDR3 protein: CSARGDRVDGYTF; CDR3 DNA: TGCAGTGCTAGGGGGGACAGGGTCGATGGCTACACCTTC
clone size: .; D gene: .; J gene: TRBJ1-2; V gene: TRBV27; CDR3 protein: CATRAPGQGYTF; CDR3 DNA: TGTGCCACCAGAGCTCCTGGACAGGGCTACACCTTC
clone size: .; D gene: .; J gene: TRBJ2-1; V gene: TRBV10-3; CDR3 protein: CAISDPPGLSYNEQFF; CDR3 DNA: TGTGCCATCAGTGACCCCCCGGGACTCTCCTACAATGAGCAGTTCTTC
clone size: many; D gene: TRBD2; J gene: TRBJ2-1; V gene: TRBV5-1; CDR3 protein: CASGLAGAVEQFF; CDR3 DNA: TGCGCCAGCGGGCTAGCGGGAGCCGTTGAGCAGTTCTTC
clone size: many; D gene: .; J gene: TRBJ1-4; V gene: TRBV3-1; CDR3 protein: CASSQTFGVDEKLFF; CDR3 DNA: TGTGCCAGCAGCCAAACTTTCGGGGTCGATGAAAAACTGTTTTTT
clone size: many; D gene: TRBD2; J gene: TRBJ2-1; V gene: TRBV12-3/TRBV12-4; CDR3 protein: CASSWPGLALDEQFF; CDR3 DNA: TGTGCCAGCAGCTGGCCGGGACTAGCGCTTGATGAGCAGTTCTTC
clone size: many; D gene: TRBD1; J gene: TRBJ2-2; V gene: TRBV20-1; CDR3 protein: CSAPLTGDANTGELFF; CDR3 DNA: TGCAGTGCTCCTCTAACAGGGGACGCGAACACCGGGGAGCTGTTTTTT
clone size: many; D gene: TRBD1; J gene: TRBJ2-2; V gene: TRBV5-1; CDR3 protein: CASSFTGEVNTGELFF; CDR3 DNA: TGCGCCAGCAGCTTTACAGGGGAAGTGAACACCGGGGAGCTGTTTTTT
clone size: many; D gene: .; J gene: TRBJ1-1; V gene: TRBV11-2; CDR3 protein: CASSSKGGPRAFF; CDR3 DNA: TGTGCCAGCAGTTCTAAGGGGGGCCCGAGAGCTTTCTTT
clone size: few; D gene: .; J gene: TRBJ2-3; V gene: TRBV5-1; CDR3 protein: CASSAPGGGLTDTQYF; CDR3 DNA: TGCGCCAGCTCCGCACCCGGAGGCGGCCTCACAGATACGCAGTATTTT
clone size: many; D gene: .; J gene: TRBJ2-3; V gene: TRBV6-2/TRBV6-3; CDR3 protein: CASIRDGPSTDTQYF; CDR3 DNA: TGTGCCAGCATAAGGGACGGACCTAGCACAGATACGCAGTATTTT
clone size: many; D gene: .; J gene: TRBJ2-7; V gene: TRBV10-3; CDR3 protein: CASVGGSSYEQYF; CDR3 DNA: TGTGCCTCTGTAGGGGGGAGCTCCTACGAGCAGTACTTC
clone size: few; D gene: .; J gene: TRBJ1-6; V gene: TRBV9; CDR3 protein: CASSVAPLGTPLHF; CDR3 DNA: TGTGCCAGCAGCGTAGCCCCCCTGGGGACACCCCTCCACTTT
clone size: many; D gene: .; J gene: TRBJ2-1; V gene: TRBV4-1; CDR3 protein: CASSPSHNEQFF; CDR3 DNA: TGCGCCAGCAGCCCGTCCCACAATGAGCAGTTCTTC
clone size: many; D gene: .; J gene: TRBJ2-5; V gene: TRBV5-1; CDR3 protein: CASSQDGLPETQYF; CDR3 DNA: TGCGCCAGCAGCCAGGACGGACTTCCAGAGACCCAGTACTTC
clone size: many; D gene: TRBD1; J gene: TRBJ1-6; V gene: TRBV28; CDR3 protein: CASSPGDRVSPLHF; CDR3 DNA: TGTGCCAGCAGTCCTGGGGACAGGGTTTCACCCCTCCACTTT
clone size: many; D gene: TRBD1; J gene: TRBJ2-5; V gene: TRBV2; CDR3 protein: CASSGQGPTQYF; CDR3 DNA: TGTGCCAGCAGCGGACAGGGGCCAACCCAGTACTTC
clone size: few; D gene: .; J gene: TRBJ2-7; V gene: TRBV30; CDR3 protein: CAWSRPGEQYF; CDR3 DNA: TGTGCCTGGAGCCGGCCGGGGGAGCAGTACTTC
clone size: many; D gene: TRBD2; J gene: TRBJ2-3; V gene: TRBV20-1; CDR3 protein: CSASGTSGGGRTDTQYF; CDR3 DNA: TGCAGTGCTTCCGGGACTAGCGGGGGGGGACGGACAGATACGCAGTATTTT